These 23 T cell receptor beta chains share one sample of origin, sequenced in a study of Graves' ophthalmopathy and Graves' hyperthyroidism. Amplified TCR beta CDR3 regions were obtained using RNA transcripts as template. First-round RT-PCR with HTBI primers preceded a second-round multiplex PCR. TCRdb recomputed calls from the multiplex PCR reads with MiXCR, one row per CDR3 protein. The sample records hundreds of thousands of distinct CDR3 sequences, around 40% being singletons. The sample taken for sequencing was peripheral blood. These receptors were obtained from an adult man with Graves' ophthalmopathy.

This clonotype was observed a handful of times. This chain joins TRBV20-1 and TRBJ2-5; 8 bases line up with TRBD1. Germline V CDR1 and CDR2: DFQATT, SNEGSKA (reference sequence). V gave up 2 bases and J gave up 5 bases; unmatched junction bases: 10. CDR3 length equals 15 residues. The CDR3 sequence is CSARTGQGGAETQYF. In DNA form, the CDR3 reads TGCAGTGCTAGAACCGGACAGGGTGGCGCGGAGACCCAGTACTTC.

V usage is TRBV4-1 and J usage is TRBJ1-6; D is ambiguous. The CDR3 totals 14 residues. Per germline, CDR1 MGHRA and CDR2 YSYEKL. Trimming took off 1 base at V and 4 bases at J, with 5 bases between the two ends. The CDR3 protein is CASSQVPYNSPLHF. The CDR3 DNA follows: TGCGCCAGCAGCCAAGTTCCTTATAATTCACCCCTCCACTTT.

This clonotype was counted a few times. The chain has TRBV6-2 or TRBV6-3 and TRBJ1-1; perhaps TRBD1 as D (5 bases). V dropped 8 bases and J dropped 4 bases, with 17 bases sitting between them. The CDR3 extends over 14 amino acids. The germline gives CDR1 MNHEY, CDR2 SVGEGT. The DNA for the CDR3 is TGTGCCAGCGACCACCTCGACAGCGCCACTGAAGCTTTCTTT. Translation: CASDHLDSATEAFF.

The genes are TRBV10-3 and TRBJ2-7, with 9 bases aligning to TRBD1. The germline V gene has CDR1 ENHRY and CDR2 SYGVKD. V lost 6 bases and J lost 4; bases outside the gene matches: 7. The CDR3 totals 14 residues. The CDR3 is CAIRRGTGLYEQYF. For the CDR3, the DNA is TGTGCCATCAGAAGAGGGACAGGGTTGTACGAGCAGTACTTC.

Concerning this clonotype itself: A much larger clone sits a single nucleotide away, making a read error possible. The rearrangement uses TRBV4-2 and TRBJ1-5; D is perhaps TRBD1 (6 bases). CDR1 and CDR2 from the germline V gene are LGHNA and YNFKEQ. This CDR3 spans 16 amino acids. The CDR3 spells CTSSLAGAGRNQPQHF. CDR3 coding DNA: TGTACCAGCAGCTTAGCAGGGGCAGGGCGCAATCAGCCCCAGCATTTT.

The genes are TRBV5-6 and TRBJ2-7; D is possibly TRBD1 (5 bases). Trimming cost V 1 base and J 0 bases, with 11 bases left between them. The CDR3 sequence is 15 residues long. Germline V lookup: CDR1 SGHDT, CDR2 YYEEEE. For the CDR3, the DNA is TGTGCCAGCAGCTTGTCCCCAGACAGCTCCTACGAGCAGTACTTC. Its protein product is CASSLSPDSSYEQYF. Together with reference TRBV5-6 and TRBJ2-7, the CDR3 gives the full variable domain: DAGVTQSPTHLIKTRGQQVTLRCSPKSGHDTVSWYQQALGQGPQFIFQYYEEEERQRGNFPDRFSGHQFPNYSSELNVNALLLGDSALYLCASSLSPDSSYEQYFGPGTRLTVT.

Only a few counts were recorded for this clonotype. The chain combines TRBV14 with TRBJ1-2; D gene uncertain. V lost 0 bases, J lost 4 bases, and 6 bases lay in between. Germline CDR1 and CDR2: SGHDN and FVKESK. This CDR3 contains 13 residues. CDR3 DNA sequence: TGTGCCAGCAGCCAAGATGACCGCTATGGCTACACCTTC. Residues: CASSQDDRYGYTF.

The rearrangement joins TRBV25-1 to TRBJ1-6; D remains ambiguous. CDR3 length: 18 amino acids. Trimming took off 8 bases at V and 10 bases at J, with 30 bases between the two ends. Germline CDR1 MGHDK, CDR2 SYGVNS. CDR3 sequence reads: CASQVSQAVVLSNSPLHF. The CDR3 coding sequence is TGTGCCAGCCAAGTAAGCCAGGCCGTGGTCTTGTCCAACTCACCCCTCCACTTT. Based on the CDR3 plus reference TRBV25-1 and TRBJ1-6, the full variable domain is EADIYQTPRYLVIGTGKKITLECSQTMGHDKMYWYQQDPGMELHLIHYSYGVNSTEKGDLSSESTVSRIRTEHFPLTLESARPSHTSQYLCASQVSQAVVLSNSPLHFGNGTRLTVT.

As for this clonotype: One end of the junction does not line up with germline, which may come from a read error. The CDR3 loop is CASRALTVNTRELFF. The CDR3, as DNA: TGTGCCAGTAGAGCGTTAACAGTGAACACCCGGGAGCTGTTTTTT. The chain combines TRBV19 with TRBJ2-2; no reliable D call. Per the germline V gene, CDR1 is LNHDA and CDR2 is SQIVND (reference sequence). The length of the CDR3 is 15 residues.

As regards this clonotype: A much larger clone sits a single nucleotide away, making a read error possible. CDR3 region: CSATKPSASYGYTF. In nucleotides, the CDR3 is TGCAGTGCTACGAAGCCTTCCGCTAGCTATGGCTACACCTTC. The chain joins TRBV20-1 to TRBJ1-2, with unresolved D. CDR1 is DFQATT and CDR2 is SNEGSKA in the germline V gene (reference sequence). This CDR3 region has 14 residues. Trimming stripped 4 bases from V and 4 bases from J, with 16 bases between.

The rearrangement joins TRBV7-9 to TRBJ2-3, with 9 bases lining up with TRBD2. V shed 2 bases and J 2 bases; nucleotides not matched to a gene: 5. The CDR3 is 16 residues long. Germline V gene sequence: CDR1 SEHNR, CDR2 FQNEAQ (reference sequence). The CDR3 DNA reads TGTGCCAGCAGCTTAACGTTGGGACTAGCCACAGATACGCAGTATTTT. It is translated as CASSLTLGLATDTQYF.

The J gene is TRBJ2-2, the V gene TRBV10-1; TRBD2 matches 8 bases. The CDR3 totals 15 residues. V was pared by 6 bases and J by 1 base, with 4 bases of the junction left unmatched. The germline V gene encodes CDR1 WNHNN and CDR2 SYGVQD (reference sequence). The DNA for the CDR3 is TGCGCCAGCAGCCCGGGGGGGGGGAACACCGGGGAGCTGTTTTTT. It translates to CASSPGGGNTGELFF.

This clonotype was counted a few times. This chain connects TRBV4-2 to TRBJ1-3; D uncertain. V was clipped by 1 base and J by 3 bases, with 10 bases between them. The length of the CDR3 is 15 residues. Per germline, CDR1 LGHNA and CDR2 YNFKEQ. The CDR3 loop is CASSQATLNGNTIYF. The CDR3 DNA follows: TGTGCCAGCAGCCAAGCGACTCTGAATGGAAACACCATATATTTT.

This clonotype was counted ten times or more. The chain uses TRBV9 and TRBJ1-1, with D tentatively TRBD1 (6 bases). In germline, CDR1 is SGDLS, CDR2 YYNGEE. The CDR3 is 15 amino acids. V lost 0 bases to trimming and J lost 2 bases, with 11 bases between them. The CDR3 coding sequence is TGTGCCAGCAGCGTAGCTCCGGGGGGCAACACTGAAGCTTTCTTT. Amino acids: CASSVAPGGNTEAFF.

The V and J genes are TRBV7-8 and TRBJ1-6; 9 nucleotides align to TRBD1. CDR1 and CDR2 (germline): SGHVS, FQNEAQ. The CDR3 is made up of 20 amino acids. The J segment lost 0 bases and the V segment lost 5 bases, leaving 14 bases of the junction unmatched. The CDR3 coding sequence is TGTGCCAGCAGCCCAAACGACAGGGGGACCCTGAGCTCCTATAATTCACCCCTCCACTTT. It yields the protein CASSPNDRGTLSSYNSPLHF.

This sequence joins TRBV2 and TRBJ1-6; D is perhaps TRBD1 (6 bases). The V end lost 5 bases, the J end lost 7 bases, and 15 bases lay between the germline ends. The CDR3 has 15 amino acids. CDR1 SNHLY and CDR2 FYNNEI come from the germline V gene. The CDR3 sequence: CASSTTGSGNSPLHF. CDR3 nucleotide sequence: TGTGCCAGCAGTACGACAGGTTCAGGAAATTCACCCCTCCACTTT.

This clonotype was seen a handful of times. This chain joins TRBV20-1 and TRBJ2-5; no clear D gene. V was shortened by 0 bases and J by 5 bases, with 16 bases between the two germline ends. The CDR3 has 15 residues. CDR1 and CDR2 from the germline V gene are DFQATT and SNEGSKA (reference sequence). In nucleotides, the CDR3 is TGCAGTGCTAGAGAAAGTAGGATTGATATCGAGACCCAGTACTTC. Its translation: CSARESRIDIETQYF.

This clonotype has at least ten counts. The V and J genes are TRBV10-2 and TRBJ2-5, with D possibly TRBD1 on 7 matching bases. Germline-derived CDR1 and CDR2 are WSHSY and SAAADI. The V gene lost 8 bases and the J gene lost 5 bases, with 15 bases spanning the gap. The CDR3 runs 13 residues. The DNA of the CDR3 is TGCGCCAGCGGGGAGGACAGGCAGGAGACCCAGTACTTC. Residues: CASGEDRQETQYF.

The CDR3 loop is CASSPGTGGRAQYF. CDR3 in DNA: TGTGCCAGCAGCCCCGGGACAGGAGGGCGGGCCCAGTACTTC. This sequence joins TRBV2 and TRBJ2-5, with TRBD1 matching 8 bases. Looked up from germline, CDR1 is SNHLY and CDR2 is FYNNEI. The V segment lost 6 bases and the J segment 9 bases; nucleotides outside the gene matches: 12. The CDR3 covers 14 residues.

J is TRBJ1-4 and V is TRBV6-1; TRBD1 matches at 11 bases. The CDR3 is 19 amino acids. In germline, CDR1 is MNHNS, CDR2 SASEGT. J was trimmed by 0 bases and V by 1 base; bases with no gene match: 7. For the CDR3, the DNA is TGTGCCAGCAGTGAAGGGACAGGGGGCGTGACTGCAACTAATGAAAAACTGTTTTTT. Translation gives CASSEGTGGVTATNEKLFF.

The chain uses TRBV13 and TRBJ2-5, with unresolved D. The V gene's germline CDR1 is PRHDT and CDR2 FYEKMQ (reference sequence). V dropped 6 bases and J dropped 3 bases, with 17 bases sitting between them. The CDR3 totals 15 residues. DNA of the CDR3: TGTGCCAGCAGTGAATATGGGAACGCGAAAGAGACCCAGTACTTC. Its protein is CASSEYGNAKETQYF. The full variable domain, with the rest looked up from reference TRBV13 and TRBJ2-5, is AAGVIQSPRHLIKEKRETATLKCYPIPRHDTVYWYQQGPGQDPQFLISFYEKMQSDKGSIPDRFSAQQFSDYHSELNMSSLELGDSALYFCASSEYGNAKETQYFGPGTRLLVL.

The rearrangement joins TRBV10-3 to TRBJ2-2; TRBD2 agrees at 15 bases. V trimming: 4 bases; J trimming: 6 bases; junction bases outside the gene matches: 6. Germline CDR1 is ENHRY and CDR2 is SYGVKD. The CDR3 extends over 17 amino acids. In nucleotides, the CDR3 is TGTGCCATCAGTGGAGGACTAGCGGGAGGGCCAGCCGGGGAGCTGTTTTTT. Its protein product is CAISGGLAGGPAGELFF.

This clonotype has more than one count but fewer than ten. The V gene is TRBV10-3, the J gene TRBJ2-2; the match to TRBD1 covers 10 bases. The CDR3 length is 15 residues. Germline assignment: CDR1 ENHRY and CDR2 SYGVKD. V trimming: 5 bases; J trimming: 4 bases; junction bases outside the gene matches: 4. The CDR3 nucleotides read TGTGCCATCAGTTCGACAGGGGGCGTCACCGGGGAGCTGTTTTTT. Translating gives CAISSTGGVTGELFF.